The 4 T cell receptor beta chains in this list originate from one sample, sequenced in a study of shared clonotypes between healthy human individuals. Only in-frame clones appear in the TCRdb table, and some are missing; sequencing was by immunoSEQ multiplex PCR. The sample has about 2.3 million clones; approximately 90% are singletons. The sample taken for sequencing was naive CD4+ T cells from PBMCs. Documented subset: CD45RA+ positively selected. These receptors all come from a man in his late teens or twenties in good health. Some clones in this sample may be carry-over from other donors' samples.

The genes are TRBV28 and TRBJ2-1, with 7 bases aligning to TRBD1. This CDR3 is built from 14 residues. Germline loops: CDR1 MDHEN, CDR2 SYDVKM. V lost 8 bases, J lost 3 bases, and 7 bases stayed unmatched. The DNA of the CDR3 is TGTGCCAGCTGCCCGGCAGGGGGCTACAATGAGCAGTTCTTC. Translated: CASCPAGGYNEQFF. Supplemented by reference TRBV28 and TRBJ2-1, the full variable domain reads DVKVTQSSRYLVKRTGEKVFLECVQDMDHENMFWYRQDPGLGLRLIYFSYDVKMKEKGDIPEGYSVSREKKERFSLILESASTNQTSMYLCASCPAGGYNEQFFGPGTRLTVL.

This chain links TRBV5-1 with TRBJ2-1, with D hard to call. V gave up 3 bases and J gave up 0 bases, with 10 bases separating them. This CDR3 region has 15 residues. Germline CDR1 is SGHRS and CDR2 is YFSETQ. The CDR3 nucleotides are TGCGCCAGCAGCTACGAGGCCGTCTCCTACAATGAGCAGTTCTTC. It specifies CASSYEAVSYNEQFF.

V gene TRBV4-1 combines with J gene TRBJ2-5; D unresolved. Germline V gene sequence: CDR1 MGHRA, CDR2 YSYEKL. This CDR3 is 13 amino acids long. V was cut by 2 bases and J by 5 bases, with 9 bases left in between. This CDR3 reads CASSQTVTETQYF. CDR3 DNA sequence: TGCGCCAGCAGCCAAACAGTTACGGAGACCCAGTACTTC.

CDR3 amino acids: CASSLQTGPTKETQYF. CDR3 DNA sequence: TGTGCCAGCAGCCTACAGACAGGGCCGACTAAAGAGACCCAGTACTTC. V and J are TRBV11-1 and TRBJ2-5; 7 bases are shared with TRBD1. This CDR3 is 16 amino acids long. Germline CDR1 and CDR2: SGHAT and FQDESV (reference sequence). Trimming cost V 5 bases and J 3 bases; bases outside gene matches: 12. Combining the CDR3 with reference TRBV11-1 and TRBJ2-5 gives the whole variable domain EAEVAQSPRYKITEKSQAVAFWCDPISGHATLYWYRQILGQGPELLVQFQDESVVDDSQLPKDRFSAERLKGVDSTLKIQPAELGDSAMYLCASSLQTGPTKETQYFGPGTRLLVL.